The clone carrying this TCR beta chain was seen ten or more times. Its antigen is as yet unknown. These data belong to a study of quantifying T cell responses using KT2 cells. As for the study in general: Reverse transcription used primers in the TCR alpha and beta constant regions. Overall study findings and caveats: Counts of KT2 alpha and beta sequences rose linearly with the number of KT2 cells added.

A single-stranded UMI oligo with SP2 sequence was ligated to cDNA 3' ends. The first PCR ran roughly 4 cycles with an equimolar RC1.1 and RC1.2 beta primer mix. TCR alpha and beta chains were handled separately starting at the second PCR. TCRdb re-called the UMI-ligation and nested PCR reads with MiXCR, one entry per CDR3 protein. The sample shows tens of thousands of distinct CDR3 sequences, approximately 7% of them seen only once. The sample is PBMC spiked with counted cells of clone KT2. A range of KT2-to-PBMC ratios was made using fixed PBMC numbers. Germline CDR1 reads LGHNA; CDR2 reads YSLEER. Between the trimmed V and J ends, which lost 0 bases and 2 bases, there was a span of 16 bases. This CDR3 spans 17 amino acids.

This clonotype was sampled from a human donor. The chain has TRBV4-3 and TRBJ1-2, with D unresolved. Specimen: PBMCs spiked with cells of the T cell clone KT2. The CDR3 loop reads CASSQDIVIPSNYGYTF. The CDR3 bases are TGCGCCAGCAGCCAAGATATTGTGATCCCGAGCAACTATGGCTACACCTTC.